This is a list of T cell receptor beta chains from one sample in a study of blood T cell repertoires in COVID-19. Some clones are missing from TCRdb's copy, which holds only in-frame ones; the method was immunoSEQ multiplex PCR. The sample has over 300,000 clones; around nine tenths are singletons. The sequenced material came from PBMCs or T cells enriched from blood (not recorded which). The receptor source for this set is a woman aged 25 to 39 who had recovered from COVID-19. Each CDR3 is given with its conserved first and last residue. D genes are given only for firm matches. Where a row states a size, it is once, few, many or the class of an expanded clone; other rows omit it.

D	V	J	size	CDR3	DNA
NA	TRBV10-3	TRBJ1-1	NA	CAISEGPGNTEAFF	TGTGCCATCAGTGAGGGGCCCGGGAACACTGAAGCTTTCTTT
NA	TRBV19	TRBJ2-1	NA	CASSMWGQTPYNEQFF	TGTGCCAGTAGTATGTGGGGGCAGACCCCCTACAATGAGCAGTTCTTC
NA	TRBV6-5	TRBJ1-2	NA	CASSYSQGSYGYTF	TGTGCCAGCAGTTACTCGCAGGGTAGCTATGGCTACACCTTC
TRBD2	TRBV5-8	TRBJ2-5	NA	CASSSGLAGEETQYF	TGTGCCAGCAGCTCGGGACTAGCGGGGGAAGAGACCCAGTACTTC
NA	TRBV15	TRBJ1-1	NA	CATSTFRGNTEAFF	TGTGCCACCAGCACCTTCAGGGGGAACACTGAAGCTTTCTTT
TRBD1	TRBV9	TRBJ1-3	NA	CASSPQGQGTNTIYF	TGTGCCAGCAGCCCCCAAGGACAGGGAACAAACACCATATATTTT
NA	TRBV5-1	TRBJ1-2	NA	CASSLDVGRSTGYTF	TGCGCCAGCAGCTTGGATGTGGGGCGGTCTACTGGCTACACCTTC
NA	TRBV2	TRBJ1-1	NA	CASSEARGTPEAFF	TGTGCCAGCAGTGAAGCGCGGGGGACACCAGAAGCTTTCTTT
NA	TRBV4-1	TRBJ2-5	NA	CASSQGGLRETQYF	TGCGCCAGCAGCCAAGGGGGGCTTAGGGAGACCCAGTACTTC
TRBD1	TRBV27	TRBJ2-7	NA	CASSLWDRGSYEQYF	TGTGCCAGCAGTTTGTGGGACAGGGGATCCTACGAGCAGTACTTC
NA	TRBV6-5	TRBJ1-1	few	CASTKGLRTEAFF	TGTGCCAGCACAAAGGGACTAAGGACTGAAGCTTTCTTT
TRBD1	TRBV4-1	TRBJ2-3	NA	CASSQDTGTGGPTDTQYF	TGCGCCAGCAGCCAAGATACCGGGACAGGGGGCCCCACAGATACGCAGTATTTT
NA	TRBV7-9	TRBJ1-4	NA	CASSFNRVGGEKLFF	TGTGCCAGCAGCTTCAACAGGGTGGGCGGGGAAAAACTGTTTTTT
TRBD2	TRBV5-1	TRBJ2-5	NA	CASSPKGRGGWSETQYF	TGCGCCAGCAGCCCTAAAGGGCGGGGGGGCTGGTCGGAGACCCAGTACTTC
NA	TRBV19	TRBJ2-3	NA	CASSAEGLITDTQYF	TGTGCCAGTAGTGCCGAGGGTTTAATCACAGATACGCAGTATTTT
NA	TRBV21-1	TRBJ2-3	NA	CASRTGGTDTQYF	TGTGCCAGCAGGACAGGAGGCACAGATACGCAGTATTTT
TRBD1	TRBV2	TRBJ1-1	NA	CARADRGEAFF	TGTGCCAGAGCCGACAGGGGTGAAGCTTTCTTT
TRBD1	TRBV5-1	TRBJ1-3	NA	CASSLAGGTGGNTIYF	TGCGCCAGCAGCTTGGCCGGAGGGACAGGGGGAAACACCATATATTTT
TRBD2	TRBV5-1	TRBJ2-3	NA	CASSLGTRTDTQYF	TGCGCCAGCAGCTTGGGGACTAGAACAGATACGCAGTATTTT
TRBD2	TRBV5-1	TRBJ2-5	once	CASSPAGGFSETQYF	TGCGCCAGCAGCCCGGCGGGGGGTTTCTCGGAGACCCAGTACTTC
TRBD1	TRBV9	TRBJ2-7	many	CASNTPQGAMDEQYF	TGTGCCAGCAACACCCCCCAGGGGGCTATGGACGAGCAGTACTTC
NA	TRBV5-4	TRBJ1-1	NA	CASSSPGGRDLNTEAFF	TGTGCCAGCAGCTCCCCCGGAGGGCGGGATTTGAACACTGAAGCTTTCTTT
TRBD1	TRBV2	TRBJ1-5	once	CASRDGTENQPQHF	TGTGCCAGCAGAGACGGGACAGAAAATCAGCCCCAGCATTTT
NA	TRBV2	TRBJ1-4	NA	CASSPDRNLNEKLFF	TGTGCCAGCAGCCCAGACAGAAACCTTAATGAAAAACTGTTTTTT
NA	TRBV7-2	TRBJ2-2	once	CASSRTGKDGELFF	TGTGCCAGCAGCCGGACGGGGAAGGACGGGGAGCTGTTTTTT
NA	TRBV27	TRBJ1-2	NA	CASSPTGSYGYTF	TGTGCCAGCAGTCCGACGGGTTCCTATGGCTACACCTTC
NA	TRBV6-5	TRBJ1-1	NA	CASSSGQRNAEAFF	TGTGCCAGCAGTTCCGGACAGAGGAACGCTGAAGCTTTCTTT
TRBD1	TRBV7-3	TRBJ2-2	many	CASSPPTGGNAGELFF	TGTGCCAGCAGCCCACCCACAGGGGGCAATGCCGGGGAGCTGTTTTTT
TRBD1	TRBV4-2	TRBJ1-2	NA	CASSQDGTGTGYTF	TGTGCCAGCAGCCAAGACGGGACAGGGACCGGCTACACCTTC
NA	TRBV7-9	TRBJ1-6	few	CASSPREGVNSPLHF	TGTGCCAGCAGCCCCCGTGAGGGAGTTAATTCACCCCTCCACTTT
TRBD1	TRBV2	TRBJ1-1	NA	CASKGDRNTEAFF	TGTGCCAGCAAGGGGGACAGGAACACTGAAGCTTTCTTT
TRBD2	TRBV7-2	TRBJ2-1	NA	CASSLAGSGRYNEQFF	TGTGCCAGCAGCTTAGCGGGGAGCGGGAGATACAATGAGCAGTTCTTC
TRBD1	TRBV19	TRBJ1-5	NA	CASSGLTGGNQPQHF	TGTGCCAGTAGTGGCCTGACAGGGGGTAATCAGCCCCAGCATTTT
NA	TRBV27	TRBJ1-1	many	CASSLSMIGEAFF	TGTGCCAGCAGTTTATCAATGATCGGTGAAGCTTTCTTT
TRBD1	TRBV19	TRBJ1-2	NA	CASSTRRQGAGYGYTF	TGTGCCAGTAGTACACGACGACAGGGGGCCGGCTATGGCTACACCTTC
NA	TRBV7-6	TRBJ2-1	NA	CASSLNPGSPYNEQFF	TGTGCCAGCAGCTTAAACCCAGGGTCCCCCTACAATGAGCAGTTCTTC
TRBD1	TRBV5-6	TRBJ1-6	NA	CASSFAGGYNSPLHF	TGTGCCAGCAGCTTTGCAGGGGGCTATAATTCACCCCTCCACTTT
NA	TRBV15	TRBJ2-2	NA	CATSSGVRGGAGELFF	TGTGCCACCAGCAGTGGGGTCAGAGGAGGGGCCGGGGAGCTGTTTTTT
NA	TRBV6-2/TRBV6-3	TRBJ2-5	once	CASSYPAGIRQTQYF	TGTGCCAGCAGTTACCCCGCGGGGATAAGGCAGACCCAGTACTTC
TRBD1	TRBV6-5	TRBJ1-6	NA	CASSRDRNSPLHF	TGTGCCAGCAGTCGGGACAGGAATTCACCCCTCCACTTT
TRBD2	TRBV6-6	TRBJ2-7	NA	CASSDGGSGTYEQYF	TGTGCCAGCAGTGACGGGGGGTCCGGAACCTACGAGCAGTACTTC
NA	TRBV28	TRBJ1-2	NA	CASHGQPFYGYTF	TGTGCCAGCCATGGGCAGCCCTTCTATGGCTACACCTTC
TRBD1	TRBV5-1	TRBJ1-2	NA	CASRPPGQVVGGYTF	TGCGCCAGCAGGCCCCCCGGACAGGTTGTTGGTGGCTACACCTTC
NA	TRBV7-2	TRBJ1-3	once	CASSLRQTGNTIYF	TGTGCCAGCAGCTTGAGGCAGACGGGGAACACCATATATTTT
TRBD1	TRBV5-4	TRBJ1-2	NA	CASSFGDSYYGYTF	TGTGCCAGCAGCTTTGGGGACAGCTACTATGGCTACACCTTC
TRBD2	TRBV7-9	TRBJ2-3	NA	CASSLASGGARQDTQYF	TGTGCCAGCAGCTTGGCTAGCGGGGGGGCACGTCAAGATACGCAGTATTTT
NA	TRBV7-2	TRBJ1-3	NA	CASSSTRGNTIYF	TGTGCCAGCAGCTCGACTCGTGGAAACACCATATATTTT
TRBD1	TRBV10-3	TRBJ1-5	once	CAISEIWDRGKRPQHF	TGTGCCATCAGTGAAATCTGGGACAGGGGTAAGCGGCCCCAGCATTTT
TRBD2	TRBV9	TRBJ2-5	NA	CASSPSSGGAGETQYF	TGTGCCAGCAGCCCGTCTAGCGGGGGGGCAGGAGAGACCCAGTACTTC
NA	TRBV11-2	TRBJ1-1	NA	CASSLVPGHTEAFF	TGTGCCAGCAGCTTAGTGCCAGGGCACACTGAAGCTTTCTTT
TRBD1	TRBV5-4	TRBJ1-1	once	CASSIPGTGAEAFF	TGTGCCAGCAGCATCCCCGGGACAGGGGCTGAAGCTTTCTTT
NA	TRBV5-4	TRBJ2-2	NA	CASSPRGGGEETGELFF	TGTGCCAGCAGCCCGAGGGGGGGAGGGGAGGAAACCGGGGAGCTGTTTTTT
NA	TRBV19	TRBJ2-1	NA	CASSDRGRQAGGLSSYNEQFF	TGTGCCAGTAGTGACAGGGGACGTCAAGCGGGGGGCCTGAGCTCCTACAATGAGCAGTTCTTC
NA	TRBV7-2	TRBJ1-1	NA	CASSRTVGTEAFF	TGTGCCAGCAGCCGGACAGTGGGAACTGAAGCTTTCTTT
NA	TRBV12-3/TRBV12-4	TRBJ1-1	NA	CASSFTGNTEAFF	TGTGCCAGCAGTTTTACGGGGAACACTGAAGCTTTCTTT
TRBD1	TRBV7-9	TRBJ1-2	few	CASSFIRGSYGYTF	TGTGCCAGCAGCTTCATCAGGGGGAGCTATGGCTACACCTTC
TRBD1	TRBV4-1	TRBJ1-6	NA	CASSQDGGQGNSPLHF	TGCGCCAGCAGCCAAGACGGGGGACAGGGGAATTCACCCCTCCACTTT